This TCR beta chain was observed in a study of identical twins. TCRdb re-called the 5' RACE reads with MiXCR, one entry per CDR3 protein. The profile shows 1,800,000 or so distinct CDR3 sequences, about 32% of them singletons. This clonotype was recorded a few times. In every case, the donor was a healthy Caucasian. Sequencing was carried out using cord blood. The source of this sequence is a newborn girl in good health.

The CDR3 here is CSATGTSGPNEQYF. The CDR3 nucleotides read TGCAGTGCGACCGGGACTAGCGGGCCCAATGAGCAGTACTTC. The chain is built from TRBV20-1 and TRBJ2-5, with 12 bases identical to TRBD2. The CDR3 runs to 14 residues. The V gene's germline CDR1 is DFQATT and CDR2 SNEGSKA (reference sequence). V dropped 6 bases and J dropped 11; count of bases not matched to a gene: 13.